The rows below give T cell receptor beta chains drawn from one sample of a study of human T cells and chemical hapten exposure. TCRdb independently ran MiXCR on the RACE reads; one entry per CDR3 protein. Of about 120,000 distinct CDR3 sequences in the sample, roughly 13% were seen once. The starting material was whole blood, obtained in connection with sensitization to the hapten diphenylcyclopropenone (DPC). These receptors were collected from a man aged 18-30 years with alopecia areata. Some clones in this sample may be carry-over from other donors' samples. Both conserved end residues are part of each CDR3. A D gene is named only where the DNA matches it firmly. A row's size may be missing; if present it is once, few, many or a size class.

V	size	J	D	CDR3	DNA
TRBV6-2/TRBV6-3	many	TRBJ1-5	TRBD1	CASSSTGARSQPQHF	TGTGCCAGCAGTTCGACAGGGGCGCGGAGTCAGCCCCAGCATTTT
TRBV18	few	TRBJ2-6	-	CASFGANVLTF	TGTGCCAGTTTTGGGGCCAACGTCCTGACTTTC
TRBV3-1	few	TRBJ1-1	-	CASSRPTGEAFF	TGTGCCAGCAGCCGCCCGACGGGGGAAGCTTTCTTT
TRBV7-2	many	TRBJ1-2	-	CASSLGSIIDYGYTF	TGTGCCAGCAGCTTAGGATCCATTATTGACTATGGCTACACCTTC
TRBV5-1	few	TRBJ1-1	-	CASSLGTGFTVAFF	TGCGCCAGCAGCTTGGGTACTGGGTTTACGGTGGCTTTCTTT
TRBV5-5	few	TRBJ2-2	TRBD1	CASTGQGFTGELFF	TGTGCCAGCACGGGACAGGGGTTCACCGGGGAGCTGTTTTTT
TRBV3-1	few	TRBJ2-5	-	CASSQDRPVRAQYF	TGTGCCAGCAGCCAAGATCGGCCGGTCAGGGCCCAGTACTTC
TRBV3-1	few	TRBJ2-6	-	CASSQGPAPGANVLTF	TGTGCCAGCAGCCAAGGTCCCGCCCCTGGGGCCAACGTCCTGACTTTC
TRBV5-4	-	TRBJ1-6	TRBD1	CASSAGQVKNSPLHF	TGTGCCAGCAGCGCGGGACAGGTTAAAAATTCACCCCTCCACTTT
TRBV11-2	few	TRBJ2-5	TRBD1	CASRTGGLGQETQYF	TGTGCCAGCAGGACAGGGGGCTTGGGGCAAGAGACCCAGTACTTC
TRBV4-1	few	TRBJ1-2	-	CASSQDVNRDGVGYTF	TGCGCCAGCAGCCAAGATGTAAACAGGGATGGAGTTGGCTACACCTTC
TRBV11-2	-	TRBJ2-5	-	CASSLKRSAYKETQYF	TGTGCCAGCAGCCTAAAAAGGTCCGCCTACAAAGAGACCCAGTACTTC
TRBV28	-	TRBJ1-5	TRBD1	CASSSGTGVQPQHF	TGTGCCAGCAGCTCAGGGACAGGGGTACAGCCCCAGCATTTT
TRBV29-1	few	TRBJ1-1	-	CSVLQGYTEAFF	TGCAGCGTCCTCCAGGGTTACACTGAAGCTTTCTTT
TRBV20-1	-	TRBJ2-5	-	CSARAPSPGTQYF	TGCAGTGCTAGAGCTCCCTCTCCAGGGACCCAGTACTTC
TRBV11-3	few	TRBJ1-1	-	CASSQTAHTEAFF	TGTGCCAGCAGCCAGACGGCGCACACTGAAGCTTTCTTT
TRBV5-1	-	TRBJ2-3	-	CASSLPTDTQYF	TGCGCCAGCAGCCTACCCACAGATACGCAGTATTTT
TRBV11-2	-	TRBJ2-2	-	CASSLSPGDTGELFF	TGTGCCAGCAGCTTATCCCCAGGGGACACCGGGGAGCTGTTTTTT
TRBV19	few	TRBJ1-1	-	CASKLEGNTEAFF	TGTGCCAGTAAACTTGAGGGGAACACTGAAGCTTTCTTT
TRBV6-6	few	TRBJ1-5	-	CASSYSLGVQPQHF	TGTGCCAGCAGTTACTCGTTGGGGGTTCAGCCCCAGCATTTT
TRBV5-1	few	TRBJ2-2	TRBD1	CASSGGDRDKGGELFF	TGCGCCAGCAGCGGAGGGGACAGGGATAAAGGCGGGGAGCTGTTTTTT
TRBV6-2/TRBV6-3	-	TRBJ1-5	-	CASKGRESQPQHF	TGTGCCAGCAAAGGCAGGGAAAGTCAGCCCCAGCATTTT
TRBV10-2	-	TRBJ2-4	TRBD2	CASGTGGTKNIQYF	TGCGCCAGCGGCACCGGGGGGACCAAAAACATTCAGTACTTC
TRBV12-3/TRBV12-4	many	TRBJ1-1	-	CASSLAGVWGSANTEAFF	TGTGCCAGCAGTTTAGCTGGGGTCTGGGGCTCCGCGAACACTGAAGCTTTCTTT
TRBV7-2	few	TRBJ2-3	-	CASSLAGATDTQYF	TGTGCCAGCAGCTTAGCAGGGGCCACAGATACGCAGTATTTT
TRBV4-1	many	TRBJ2-2	-	CASSQELGKELFF	TGCGCCAGCAGCCAAGAACTGGGCAAGGAGCTGTTTTTT
TRBV4-3	few	TRBJ2-4	-	CASSQALALGTKNIQYF	TGCGCCAGCAGCCAAGCTCTGGCACTCGGGACCAAAAACATTCAGTACTTC
TRBV12-3/TRBV12-4	few	TRBJ2-5	-	CASSHRVETQYF	TGTGCCAGCAGCCACAGGGTCGAGACCCAGTACTTC
TRBV11-2	few	TRBJ1-3	-	CASSPQQDNARNTIYF	TGTGCCAGCAGCCCGCAACAGGACAACGCAAGAAACACCATATATTTT
TRBV5-1	-	TRBJ2-5	-	CASSTDLETQYF	TGCGCCAGCAGCACGGACCTTGAGACCCAGTACTTC
TRBV4-3	many	TRBJ1-1	-	CASRGEASTEAFF	TGCGCCAGCAGGGGTGAGGCTAGCACTGAAGCTTTCTTT
TRBV3-1	-	TRBJ1-2	-	CASSPTAGPGYTF	TGTGCCAGCAGCCCAACGGCAGGCCCTGGCTACACCTTC
TRBV5-6	-	TRBJ1-3	-	CASSGTGRSSGNTIYF	TGTGCCAGCAGCGGAACGGGTCGGAGCTCTGGAAACACCATATATTTT
TRBV12-3/TRBV12-4	many	TRBJ1-2	TRBD1	CASSLHTGAVF	TGTGCCAGCAGTCTCCATACAGGGGCCGTCTTC
TRBV25-1	-	TRBJ1-1	-	CASSDRWNTEAFF	TGTGCCAGCAGTGACCGATGGAACACTGAAGCTTTCTTT
TRBV18	-	TRBJ2-7	TRBD1	CASSPPMDRGPYEQYF	TGTGCCAGCTCACCACCCATGGACAGGGGGCCCTACGAGCAGTACTTC
TRBV20-1	-	TRBJ1-1	-	CSARLPNTEAFF	TGCAGTGCTAGATTGCCGAACACTGAAGCTTTCTTT
TRBV5-1	few	TRBJ2-7	-	CASSSTGQTPYEQYF	TGCGCCAGCAGCTCGACAGGCCAAACTCCCTACGAGCAGTACTTC
TRBV6-4	-	TRBJ1-1	TRBD1	CASRGGGLAFF	TGTGCCAGCCGAGGAGGGGGCTTGGCTTTCTTT
TRBV19	-	TRBJ2-3	-	CASSIGGTEIYTDTQYF	TGTGCCAGTAGTATCGGCGGGACGGAGATTTACACAGATACGCAGTATTTT
TRBV4-2	-	TRBJ2-3	TRBD2	CASSQQLAGATDTQYF	TGTGCCAGCAGCCAACAACTAGCGGGGGCCACAGATACGCAGTATTTT
TRBV28	few	TRBJ2-4	-	CASSLTGHLAKNIQYF	TGTGCCAGCAGTTTGACCGGACACCTAGCCAAAAACATTCAGTACTTC
TRBV7-9	few	TRBJ2-3	-	CASSLRGTSTDTQYF	TGTGCCAGCAGCCTAAGGGGAACTAGCACAGATACGCAGTATTTT
TRBV28	-	TRBJ1-6	-	CASIGPGAYSSPLHF	TGTGCCAGCATCGGTCCGGGGGCCTACAGTTCACCCCTCCACTTT
TRBV5-6	few	TRBJ2-6	-	CASSLFLVRSGANVLTF	TGTGCCAGCAGCTTGTTCCTGGTTCGCTCTGGGGCCAACGTCCTGACTTTC
TRBV5-6	few	TRBJ1-2	TRBD1	CASSFDRAPYGYTF	TGTGCCAGCAGCTTTGACAGGGCCCCCTATGGCTACACCTTC
TRBV20-1	-	TRBJ1-2	-	CSARRSGTFQDYGYTF	TGCAGTGCTAGACGTAGCGGGACATTCCAAGACTATGGCTACACCTTC
TRBV20-1	-	TRBJ2-3	TRBD2	CSAGLASRTDTQYF	TGCAGTGCTGGACTAGCTTCCCGCACAGATACGCAGTATTTT
TRBV4-2	few	TRBJ2-7	-	CASSQEGYEQYF	TGTGCCAGCAGCCAAGAGGGCTACGAGCAGTACTTC
TRBV5-6	few	TRBJ2-7	TRBD1	CASSVDRSSYEQYF	TGTGCCAGCAGCGTGGACAGGAGCTCCTACGAGCAGTACTTC
TRBV7-9	few	TRBJ1-4	-	CASSLAQVLNEKLFF	TGTGCCAGCAGCTTAGCACAAGTATTGAATGAAAAACTGTTTTTT
TRBV6-1	few	TRBJ1-1	-	CASRRTFNTEAFF	TGTGCCAGCAGGAGGACATTTAACACTGAAGCTTTCTTT
TRBV7-8	few	TRBJ1-5	TRBD1	CASSIVPRDRVGNGNQPQHF	TGTGCCAGCAGCATCGTGCCCCGGGACAGGGTCGGGAACGGCAATCAGCCCCAGCATTTT
TRBV25-1	-	TRBJ2-1	-	CASSEYDGGGPINEQFF	TGTGCCAGCAGTGAATACGATGGCGGGGGCCCAATCAATGAGCAGTTCTTC
TRBV28	-	TRBJ2-1	-	CASSLWDSGQFF	TGTGCCAGCAGTTTATGGGACAGTGGCCAGTTCTTC
TRBV25-1	-	TRBJ2-5	TRBD2	CASSPSGAQETQYF	TGTGCCAGCAGTCCAAGCGGGGCCCAAGAGACCCAGTACTTC
TRBV7-6	-	TRBJ1-2	-	CASSPDRENYGYTF	TGTGCCAGCAGCCCGGACAGAGAGAACTATGGCTACACCTTC
TRBV7-2	-	TRBJ2-7	-	CASSFGQGLREQYF	TGTGCCAGCAGCTTTGGGCAGGGGTTGAGGGAGCAGTACTTC
TRBV7-3	-	TRBJ2-1	TRBD2	CASSFSPGLAMDEQFF	TGTGCCAGCAGCTTCTCACCGGGACTAGCGATGGATGAGCAGTTCTTC
TRBV9	few	TRBJ2-3	TRBD2	CASSPRLAGGRTDTQYF	TGTGCCAGCAGCCCACGACTAGCGGGGGGTAGGACAGATACGCAGTATTTT